The 28 T cell receptor beta chains below come from one sample, sequenced in a study of shared clonotypes between healthy human individuals. Assay: immunoSEQ multiplex PCR; the TCRdb copy retains only in-frame clones and omits some. The sample contains more than 1.2 million clones, 97% to 99% of which appear only once. The sequenced sample was naive CD4+ T cells sorted from blood. As to subset: CD45RA+ positively selected. The receptor source for this set is a man aged 25-45 years in good health.

The chain recombines TRBV10-1 with TRBJ2-2; TRBD1 matches at 8 bases. CDR3 length: 17 amino acids. Germline CDR1 reads WNHNN; CDR2 reads SYGVQD (reference sequence). V lost 4 bases and J lost 0; bases outside the gene matches: 7. The CDR3 here is CASSGQGQASNTGELFF. The CDR3 bases are TGCGCCAGCAGTGGACAGGGACAGGCCTCGAACACCGGGGAGCTGTTTTTT.

The chain uses TRBV19 and TRBJ2-7; TRBD2 aligns across 14 bases. Unmatched junction bases numbered 4, after V lost 4 bases and J lost 2 bases. CDR1 LNHDA and CDR2 SQIVND come from the germline V gene (reference sequence). The CDR3 is made up of 16 amino acids. The DNA for the CDR3 is TGTGCCAGTAGTAGCTGGACTAGCGGGAGGACCTACGAGCAGTACTTC. Protein: CASSSWTSGRTYEQYF.

Worth noting for this clone: This CDR3 is also generated by other DNA sequences in the sample. The chain links TRBV6-1 to TRBJ2-7, with D perhaps matching TRBD2 (6 bases). Germline lookup yields CDR1 MNHNS and CDR2 SASEGT. The V end was cut by 3 bases, the J end by 0 bases, with 6 bases between. The CDR3 has 13 residues. As DNA, the CDR3 is TGTGCCAGCAGTGACGGGAGCTCCTACGAGCAGTACTTC. Amino acids: CASSDGSSYEQYF.

This clone was counted a single time. This chain uses TRBV27 with TRBJ2-2; 8 bases are a match to TRBD2. CDR3 length equals 15 residues. CDR1 and CDR2 from the germline V gene are MNHEY and SMNVEV (reference sequence). V trimming: 10 bases; J trimming: 1 base; junction bases outside the gene matches: 8. CDR3 in amino acids: CAKKKRERNTGELFF. For the CDR3, the DNA is TGTGCCAAAAAAAAGCGGGAGAGGAACACCGGGGAGCTGTTTTTT.

This clone occurred once. The chain is built from TRBV9 and TRBJ2-1, with 7 bases aligning to TRBD1. Germline-derived CDR1 and CDR2 are SGDLS and YYNGEE. This CDR3 has 15 residues. The V and J ends lost 4 bases and 0 bases, in that order; junction bases with no gene match: 4. The CDR3 bases are TGTGCCAGCAGCCAAAGGACAGGCTCCTACAATGAGCAGTTCTTC. This gives the protein CASSQRTGSYNEQFF.

The rearrangement joins TRBV20-1 to TRBJ2-7; D remains unclear. CDR3 length: 11 residues. CDR1 is DFQATT, CDR2 SNEGSKA, per germline (reference sequence). V was trimmed by 5 bases and J by 0 bases, leaving 5 bases between them. The DNA of the CDR3 is TGCAGTGCTGCTCTCTCCTACGAGCAGTACTTC. This gives the protein CSAALSYEQYF.

The rearrangement links TRBV27 to TRBJ2-1; unclear D gene. Trimming pared 5 bases from V and 2 bases from J, leaving 13 bases between. The CDR3 has 15 amino acids. Germline CDR1 is MNHEY and CDR2 is SMNVEV (reference sequence). The CDR3 reads CASSPVRQPYNEQFF. The CDR3 coding sequence is TGTGCCAGCAGTCCGGTGAGGCAGCCCTACAATGAGCAGTTCTTC.

CDR3: CASSLGQLHTEAFF. The CDR3 coding sequence is TGTGCCAGCAGCTTGGGACAGTTGCACACTGAAGCTTTCTTT. V gene TRBV11-2 combines with J gene TRBJ1-1; 7 nucleotides match TRBD1. The CDR3 contains 14 residues. V trimming: 3 bases; J trimming: 3 bases; junction bases outside the gene matches: 4. CDR1 and CDR2 from the germline V gene are SGHAT and FQNNGV.

The rearrangement joins TRBV7-9 to TRBJ2-3; a weak D match, TRBD2 (6 bases). Germline-derived CDR1 and CDR2 are SEHNR and FQNEAQ (reference sequence). This CDR3 has 15 residues. The ends were cut back, 1 base at V and 4 bases at J, with 12 bases in the middle. The CDR3 coding sequence is TGTGCCAGCAGCTTAGTGCGCCCGGGGGCAGATACGCAGTATTTT. This encodes CASSLVRPGADTQYF.

The rearrangement uses TRBV28 and TRBJ2-3; either TRBD1 or TRBD2 may supply D (5 bases each). Trimming removed 5 bases at V and 3 bases at J, with 18 bases between. CDR1 is MDHEN, CDR2 SYDVKM, per germline. The CDR3 contains 16 residues. The DNA of the CDR3 is TGTGCCAGCAGTGGACTGGGGACGGACGAAACAGATACGCAGTATTTT. Amino acids: CASSGLGTDETDTQYF.

To note about this clone: The sample has other DNA sequences that encode this CDR3 too. The rearrangement links TRBV5-1 to TRBJ2-1, with TRBD2 as a possible D gene (6 bases). The germline gives CDR1 SGHRS, CDR2 YFSETQ. There are 14 residues in the CDR3. V was trimmed by 1 base and J by 4 bases, leaving 9 bases between them. CDR3 DNA: TGCGCCAGCAGCTTGAGTAGCGGATACAATGAGCAGTTCTTC. This translates into CASSLSSGYNEQFF.

This chain joins TRBV29-1 and TRBJ2-5, with TRBD1 matching 7 bases. There are 14 residues in the CDR3. The germline gives CDR1 SQVTM, CDR2 ANQGSEA. Trimming took 5 bases from V and 5 from J; bases not matched to a gene: 11. This CDR3 is CSVIRQGKTETQYF. For the CDR3, the DNA is TGCAGCGTTATTCGACAGGGTAAAACGGAGACCCAGTACTTC.

The chain joins TRBV5-1 to TRBJ2-1; TRBD2 might be the D (5 bases). Germline CDR1 reads SGHRS; CDR2 reads YFSETQ. The CDR3 runs to 15 residues. Trimming removed 5 bases at V and 0 bases at J, with 12 bases between. In DNA form, the CDR3 reads TGCGCCAGCAGTGGAGGCGGAGCCTCCTACAATGAGCAGTTCTTC. This encodes CASSGGGASYNEQFF.

This chain joins TRBV10-2 and TRBJ2-1; D unresolved. There are 13 residues in the CDR3. Trimming removed 7 bases from V and 4 bases from J, with 11 bases in between. Per the germline V gene, CDR1 is WSHSY and CDR2 is SAAADI. CDR3 in DNA: TGCGCCAGCACGCCGACGGCTTACAATGAGCAGTTCTTC. Encoded protein: CASTPTAYNEQFF.

This rearrangement joins TRBV10-2 to TRBJ2-1; 10 bases line up with TRBD2. The CDR3 extends over 14 amino acids. Germline V gene lookup returns CDR1 WSHSY and CDR2 SAAADI. V was pared by 5 bases and J by 9 bases, with 7 bases of the junction left unmatched. The CDR3 loop is CASSPLAGLFEQFF. Written as DNA, the CDR3 is TGCGCCAGCAGTCCACTAGCGGGACTGTTTGAGCAGTTCTTC.

V is TRBV10-3 and J is TRBJ2-1, with 12 bases matching TRBD2. Germline V CDR1 and CDR2: ENHRY, SYGVKD. The length of the CDR3 is 16 residues. The ends lost 0 bases at V and 8 bases at J; junction bases unmatched: 5. The DNA for the CDR3 is TGTGCCATCAGTGAGTCGACGGGACTAGCGGGCCATGAGCAGTTCTTC. As protein: CAISESTGLAGHEQFF.

The rearrangement links TRBV28 to TRBJ2-6; D may be TRBD1 (5 bases). This CDR3 is 17 amino acids long. V was trimmed by 5 bases and J by 0 bases, leaving 14 bases between them. The germline CDR1 and CDR2 sequences are MDHEN and SYDVKM. The chain's CDR3 is CASSETGDSSGANVLTF. DNA of the CDR3: TGTGCCAGCAGTGAAACAGGCGACAGCTCTGGGGCCAACGTCCTGACTTTC.

This chain connects TRBV28 to TRBJ2-1, with D perhaps matching TRBD1 or TRBD2 (5 bases each). Trimming cost V 4 bases and J 7 bases, with 14 bases left between them. The germline CDR1 and CDR2 sequences are MDHEN and SYDVKM. The CDR3 covers 14 residues. The CDR3 bases are TGTGCCAGCAGTTCGAGGGGATCGCGGAATGAGCAGTTCTTC. As protein: CASSSRGSRNEQFF.

The chain uses TRBV4-2 and TRBJ1-5; TRBD1 might be the D (6 bases). V was clipped by 0 bases and J by 5 bases, with 11 bases between them. The CDR3 runs 15 residues. The V gene's germline CDR1 is LGHNA and CDR2 YNFKEQ. This chain's CDR3 is CASSQDRAGDQPQHF. Here the CDR3 DNA reads TGTGCCAGCAGCCAAGATAGGGCAGGGGATCAGCCCCAGCATTTT.

In regard to this clone: The sample has other DNA sequences that encode this CDR3 too. This rearrangement joins TRBV18 to TRBJ2-3; no firm D call. V lost 3 bases and J lost 0, with 7 bases in between. The CDR3 extends over 14 amino acids. Germline CDR1 reads KGHSH; CDR2 reads LQKENI. For the CDR3, the DNA is TGTGCCAGCTCACCGCTTCCTAGCACAGATACGCAGTATTTT. This gives the protein CASSPLPSTDTQYF.

V usage is TRBV18 and J usage is TRBJ2-2; 7 nucleotides match TRBD2. The CDR3 length is 14 residues. V dropped 3 bases and J dropped 5; count of bases not matched to a gene: 3. From germline, CDR1 is KGHSH and CDR2 LQKENI. The CDR3 DNA is TGTGCCAGCTCACCGGAACTAGCGACCGGGGAGCTGTTTTTT. It specifies CASSPELATGELFF.

The chain uses TRBV7-9 and TRBJ2-1, with 7 bases aligning to TRBD2. Losses at the gene ends were 5 bases for V and 2 bases for J; bases not matched to a gene: 9. Germline CDR1 SEHNR, CDR2 FQNEAQ (reference sequence). The CDR3 length is 16 residues. CDR3 loop: CASSRELALTYNEQFF. The CDR3 bases are TGTGCCAGCAGCCGGGAACTAGCGCTTACCTACAATGAGCAGTTCTTC.

The genes are TRBV28 and TRBJ1-5; D gene uncertain. CDR1 is MDHEN, CDR2 SYDVKM, per germline. Trimming shortened V by 2 bases and J by 0 bases, and 8 bases separated the two germline ends. The CDR3 is 15 residues long. CDR3 amino acids: CASSLLEYSNQPQHF. The CDR3, as DNA: TGTGCCAGCAGTTTACTAGAGTATAGCAATCAGCCCCAGCATTTT. The variable domain in full, with the rest retrieved from reference TRBV28 and TRBJ1-5, is DVKVTQSSRYLVKRTGEKVFLECVQDMDHENMFWYRQDPGLGLRLIYFSYDVKMKEKGDIPEGYSVSREKKERFSLILESASTNQTSMYLCASSLLEYSNQPQHFGDGTRLSIL.

The chain recombines TRBV6-5 with TRBJ2-7; D is undetermined. Germline assignment: CDR1 MNHEY and CDR2 SVGAGI. The CDR3 extends over 11 amino acids. V lost 0 bases and J lost 6, with 3 bases in between. The CDR3 sequence is CASSYSTEQYF. The CDR3, as DNA: TGTGCCAGCAGTTACTCGACCGAGCAGTACTTC.

As regards this clone: Within the sample, other DNA sequences also encode this same CDR3. The chain links TRBV28 to TRBJ2-7; D not resolved. Looked up from germline, CDR1 is MDHEN and CDR2 is SYDVKM. With 2 bases removed from V and 0 bases from J, the gap between germline ends came to 2 bases. This CDR3 is 12 amino acids long. The CDR3 sequence: CASSLRSYEQYF. The CDR3 DNA reads TGTGCCAGCAGTTTACGCTCCTACGAGCAGTACTTC.

V gene TRBV4-3 combines with J gene TRBJ2-3; 13 bases align to TRBD2. After removal of 3 bases from V and 7 bases from J, the junction contained 7 bases not matched to a gene. CDR1 and CDR2 from the germline V gene are LGHNA and YSLEER. This CDR3 is 16 amino acids long. The CDR3: CASSQAGTSGTHTQYF. DNA for the CDR3: TGCGCCAGCAGCCAGGCCGGGACTAGCGGGACTCATACGCAGTATTTT.

The chain recombines TRBV19 with TRBJ2-7; possibly TRBD2 for D (6 bases). The CDR3 has 13 amino acids. CDR1 is LNHDA, CDR2 SQIVND, per germline (reference sequence). Trimming left V 5 bases short and J 3 bases short, with 11 bases between. The CDR3 DNA reads TGTGCCAGTAGTTTAGCCGGGAGCTACGAGCAGTACTTC. This encodes CASSLAGSYEQYF.

This rearrangement joins TRBV7-3 to TRBJ2-3; D possibly corresponds to TRBD2 (6 bases). Trimming shortened V by 0 bases and J by 0 bases, and 7 bases separated the two germline ends. CDR1 SGHTA and CDR2 FQGTGA come from the germline V gene. CDR3 length equals 15 residues. CDR3 in amino acids: CASSLTGSSTDTQYF. As DNA, the CDR3 is TGTGCCAGCAGCTTAACCGGGAGCAGCACAGATACGCAGTATTTT.